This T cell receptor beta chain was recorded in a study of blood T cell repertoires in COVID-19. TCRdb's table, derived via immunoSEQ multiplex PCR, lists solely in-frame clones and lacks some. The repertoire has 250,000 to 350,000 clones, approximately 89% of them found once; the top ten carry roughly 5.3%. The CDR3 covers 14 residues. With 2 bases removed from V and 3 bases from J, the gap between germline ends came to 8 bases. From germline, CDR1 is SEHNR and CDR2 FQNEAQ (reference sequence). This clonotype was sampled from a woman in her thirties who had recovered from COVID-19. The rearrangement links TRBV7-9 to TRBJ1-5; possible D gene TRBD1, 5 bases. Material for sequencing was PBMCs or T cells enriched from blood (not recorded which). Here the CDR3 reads CASSLSGFNQPQHF. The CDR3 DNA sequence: TGTGCCAGCAGCTTATCAGGGTTCAATCAGCCCCAGCATTTT.